This TCR beta chain was recorded in a study of T cell clones after liver transplantation (dated by TCRdb to about 2019). Study-level background: The samples were obtained from ITN030ST, a randomized trial that attempted immunosuppression withdrawal within 2 years after liver transplantation. Donor-reactive T cell clones were identified by TCRbeta sequencing after a pre-transplant mixed lymphocyte reaction and then tracked in post-transplant blood. As an antigen-independent comparator for donor-reactive sequences, third party-reactive TCRbeta sequences were also identified from pre-transplant MLRs. Three of the eight recipients were HCV-positive; the others were transplanted for non-autoimmune, non-viral indications. Until randomization at 12-24 months post-transplant, subjects were given standard immunosuppression, with no induction therapy. Tolerance was defined as complete withdrawal of immunosuppression for at least one year without a rise in liver enzymes beyond twice the upper limit of normal. Blood samples were collected pre-transplant, pre-randomization before withdrawal, and post-randomization after either full withdrawal or failed withdrawal. The study cohort included 8 liver transplant recipients, of whom 3 were classified as tolerant and 5 as non-tolerant.

About this clone: Its antigen is currently not known. Base quality data are lacking; no much larger clone is found one base away.

High-throughput TCRbeta CDR3 sequencing of frozen genomic DNA was performed by immunoSEQ, with PCR amplification, mapping, bias correction and internal controls included. The study's own analysis went as follows. Productive rearrangements were retained, and unique TCRbeta sequences were defined by the CDR3 nucleotide sequence together with the V and J gene. Donor-reactive sequences required at least 5-fold expansion in CFSE-low cells versus unstimulated pre-transplant cells and at least 0.01% frequency. Minimum frequency thresholds were set for each subject on the basis of the unstimulated sample with the lowest template count, so that a detection power of at least 90% was ensured. Jensen-Shannon divergence between the top 1000 TCRbeta sequences post-transplant and pre-transplant was used to measure repertoire turnover. Changes in detection of donor-reactive sequences were tested with two-sided Fisher's exact tests. Here the immuneACCESS table is served through TCRdb, limited to in-frame sequences with V and J called. Missing clones are a known gap in these copies; in checked studies unresolved V genes cover under half, and the rest lacks a known reason. V and J calls plus clone size are reproduced from that table; the DNA served to infer D and trimming. The table for this sample lists some 70,000 clones; around 80% of them were counted only once. The ten top clones hold roughly 0.54% of the sample.

The germline V gene supplies CDR1 SNHLY and CDR2 FYNNEI. Inclusive of the bounding cysteine and phenylalanine, the CDR3 is 16 residues long. The entry retains the CDR3 DNA only, 48 bases that are in frame from base 1. Deletion took 4 bases off V and 1 base off J, with a span of 14 bases between the germline ends. The time point label corresponds to: pre-transplant. Thawed unstimulated PBMCs were stained for CD3, CD4 and CD8 and FACS-sorted into CD3+CD4+ and CD3+CD8+ populations. All 8 studied subjects were randomized to immunosuppression withdrawal. The Qiagen DNeasy Blood and Tissue Kit was used for genomic DNA isolation. Beyond this particular receptor, the publication reports: When repertoire turnover was accounted for, significantly reduced detection of donor-reactive sequences was found in 7 of 8 subjects for CD4 and in 8 of 8 subjects for CD8. The conclusions were considered preliminary, being limited by small, heterogeneous patient numbers and non-standardized post-transplant time points. Low numbers of available donor cells limited the measurable donor-reactive repertoire in two subjects. Circulating donor-reactive CD4 TCRbeta sequences fell significantly post-transplant in 5 of 8 subjects, irrespective of tolerance or HCV status. The decline in donor-reactive sequences exceeded the decline in third party-reactive sequences, suggesting partial antigen-specific deletion that was unrelated to withdrawal success. Because allograft tissue specimens were not available, migration of donor-reactive T cells into the graft, rather than deletion, may have occurred.

Sequences were derived from CD4+ T cells from blood, sampled before liver transplant. The rearranged chain carries TRBV2 and TRBJ2-1, with TRBD1 perhaps the D gene, on 5 matching bases. The sequence was obtained from a human donor who received a liver transplant. Read as DNA, the sequence is TGTGCCAGCAGTGCAAGGGGTAGGGAATCCTACAATGAGCAGTTCTTC. Its protein reads: CASSARGRESYNEQFF.